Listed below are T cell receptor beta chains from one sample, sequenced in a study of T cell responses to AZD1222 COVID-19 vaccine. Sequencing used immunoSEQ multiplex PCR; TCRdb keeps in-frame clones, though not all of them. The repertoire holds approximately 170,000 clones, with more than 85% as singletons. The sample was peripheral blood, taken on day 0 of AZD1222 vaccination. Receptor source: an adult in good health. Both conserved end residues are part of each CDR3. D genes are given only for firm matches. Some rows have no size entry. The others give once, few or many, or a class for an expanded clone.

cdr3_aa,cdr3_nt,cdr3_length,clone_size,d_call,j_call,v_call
CASDGTRGNEQFF,TGTGCCAGCGACGGGACTAGGGGCAATGAGCAGTTCTTC,13,.,TRBD2,TRBJ2-1,TRBV28
CASSERSGRKAEQYF,TGTGCCAGCTCGGAGCGGAGCGGGAGGAAGGCCGAGCAGTACTTC,15,.,TRBD2,TRBJ2-7,TRBV28
CASSLGQLAIETQYF,TGTGCCAGCAGTCTCGGACAACTTGCGATAGAGACCCAGTACTTC,15,.,.,TRBJ2-5,TRBV5-4
CASSPQTSGSWYEQYF,TGCGCCAGCAGCCCACAAACTAGCGGGAGCTGGTACGAGCAGTACTTC,16,.,TRBD2,TRBJ2-7,TRBV4-1
CAAMSRGYGYTF,TGTGCCGCCATGTCACGTGGGTATGGCTACACCTTC,12,.,.,TRBJ1-2,TRBV10-3
CASSYTSRVAGTEAFF,TGTGCCAGCAGTTACACAAGCAGGGTGGCGGGCACTGAAGCTTTCTTT,16,.,.,TRBJ1-1,TRBV6-5
CASSSTSGRDGELFF,TGCGCCAGCAGCTCGACTAGCGGGAGGGACGGGGAGCTGTTTTTT,15,.,TRBD2,TRBJ2-2,TRBV5-1
CASSLVPAGGTEAFF,TGTGCCAGCAGCTTGGTACCCGCGGGCGGCACTGAAGCTTTCTTT,15,.,.,TRBJ1-1,TRBV5-5
CASSGLGQGAVGYTF,TGTGCCAGCAGTGGACTGGGACAGGGGGCGGTTGGCTACACCTTC,15,once,TRBD1,TRBJ1-2,TRBV6-6
CASSLERGGSPLHF,TGTGCCAGCAGCCTCGAGAGGGGCGGGTCACCCCTCCACTTT,14,.,.,TRBJ1-6,TRBV3-1/TRBV3-2
CASSIDPENTEAFF,TGTGCCAGTAGTATAGATCCAGAGAACACTGAAGCTTTCTTT,14,.,.,TRBJ1-1,TRBV19
CASSPIQGYYRETQYF,TGTGCCAGCAGCCCAATACAGGGTTACTATCGGGAGACCCAGTACTTC,16,.,.,TRBJ2-5,TRBV6-8
CASSLRQGAAFF,TGTGCCAGCAGCTTGCGACAGGGGGCAGCTTTCTTT,12,.,TRBD1,TRBJ1-1,TRBV7-2
CSGQGRTEAFF,TGCAGTGGACAGGGGCGGACTGAAGCTTTCTTT,11,few,TRBD1,TRBJ1-1,TRBV20-1
CASSLAVAAAPLHF,TGCGCCAGCAGCTTGGCCGTGGCTGCGGCACCCCTCCACTTT,14,.,.,TRBJ1-6,TRBV5-1
CASSLGAGSYNEQFF,TGTGCCAGCAGCTTGGGTGCCGGATCCTACAATGAGCAGTTCTTC,15,.,.,TRBJ2-1,TRBV7-3
CASSETMTGGRTEAFF,TGTGCCAGCAGTGAAACTATGACAGGGGGCCGGACTGAAGCTTTCTTT,16,.,TRBD1,TRBJ1-1,TRBV6-1
CASGRGSTNEKLFF,TGTGCCAGCGGCAGGGGGTCGACTAATGAAAAACTGTTTTTT,14,.,TRBD1,TRBJ1-4,TRBV7-8
CSVVSYNEQFF,TGCAGCGTTGTATCCTACAATGAGCAGTTCTTC,11,.,.,TRBJ2-1,TRBV29-1